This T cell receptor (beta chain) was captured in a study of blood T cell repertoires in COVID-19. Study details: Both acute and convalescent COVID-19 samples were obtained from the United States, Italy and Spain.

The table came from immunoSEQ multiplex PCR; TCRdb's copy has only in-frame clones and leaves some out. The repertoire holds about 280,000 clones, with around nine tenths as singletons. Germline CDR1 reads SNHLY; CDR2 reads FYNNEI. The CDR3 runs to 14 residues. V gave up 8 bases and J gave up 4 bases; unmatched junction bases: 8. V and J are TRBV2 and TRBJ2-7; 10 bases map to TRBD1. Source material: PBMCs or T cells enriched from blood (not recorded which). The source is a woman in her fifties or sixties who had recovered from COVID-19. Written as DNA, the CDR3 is TGTGCCAGCCAGGGACAGGGGTTTGGGTACGAGCAGTACTTC. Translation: CASQGQGFGYEQYF. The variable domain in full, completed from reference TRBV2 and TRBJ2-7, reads EPEVTQTPSHQVTQMGQEVILRCVPISNHLYFYWYRQILGQKVEFLVSFYNNEISEKSEIFDDQFSVERPDGSNFTLKIRSTKLEDSAMYFCASQGQGFGYEQYFGPGTRLTVT.